The clone carrying this T cell receptor beta chain occurred many times. Antigen specificity is unknown. Time point given: patch test 2, 6 weeks after DPC sensitization. This sample's treatment: therapeutic diphenylcyclopropenone sensitization with weekly scalp DPC. Blood draws came before every patch-test application. The sample originates from a study of human T cells and chemical hapten exposure. Study outcomes and limitations: Sensitizing to DPC left TCRs with a frequency above 1 in 1000 unaltered. The formation of large CDR3 similarity clusters by expanded TCRs significantly exceeded that of controls. Alopecia in the donors means their immune response may deviate from healthy people's.

With V trimmed by 5 bases and J by 3 bases, 2 bases remained unmatched. Germline CDR1 and CDR2: LNHDA and SQIVND (reference sequence). CDR3 length: 15 residues. TCRdb reprocessed the RACE reads with MiXCR, giving one entry per CDR3 protein. The sample comprises nearly 85,000 distinct CDR3 sequences, around a tenth of which are singletons, and around 1.6% rests with the top ten. This clonotype originated in a man aged 18 to 30 with alopecia areata. Some clones in this sample may be carry-over from other donors' samples. The rearrangement uses TRBV19 and TRBJ2-2; TRBD1 matches 11 bases. The material was whole blood, obtained in connection with sensitization to the hapten diphenylcyclopropenone (DPC). CDR3 DNA sequence: TGTGCCAGTAGTTTGGGACAGGGGGACACCGGGGAGCTGTTTTTT. Its translation is CASSLGQGDTGELFF.